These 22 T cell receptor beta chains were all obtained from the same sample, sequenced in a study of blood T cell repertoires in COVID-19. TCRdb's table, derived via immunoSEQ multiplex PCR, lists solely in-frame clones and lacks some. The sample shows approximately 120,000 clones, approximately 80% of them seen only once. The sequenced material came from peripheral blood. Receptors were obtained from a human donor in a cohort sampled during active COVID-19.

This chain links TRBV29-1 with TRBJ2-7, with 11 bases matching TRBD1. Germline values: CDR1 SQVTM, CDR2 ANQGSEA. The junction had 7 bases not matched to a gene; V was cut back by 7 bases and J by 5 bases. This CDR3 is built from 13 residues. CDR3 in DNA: TGCAGCGCCATAGGACAGGGGGCCAACGAGCAGTACTTC. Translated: CSAIGQGANEQYF.

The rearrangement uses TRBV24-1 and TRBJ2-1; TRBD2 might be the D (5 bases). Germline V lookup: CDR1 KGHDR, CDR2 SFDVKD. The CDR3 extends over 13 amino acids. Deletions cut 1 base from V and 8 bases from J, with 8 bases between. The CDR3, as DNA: TGTGCCACCAGTGATTTTGAGGGTGATGAGCAGTTCTTC. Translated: CATSDFEGDEQFF.

The CDR3 nucleotides read TGTGCCAGCAGTCCCTCAGGGTCCGGGGGCACCGGGGAGCTGTTTTTT. Translated: CASSPSGSGGTGELFF. The chain links TRBV2 to TRBJ2-2; D possibly corresponds to TRBD2 (6 bases). Germline CDR1 is SNHLY and CDR2 is FYNNEI. CDR3 length equals 16 residues. The V end lost 5 bases, the J end lost 4 bases, and 17 bases lay between the germline ends.

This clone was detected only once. CDR3 coding DNA: TGTGCCAGCAGCCCAGGGACACCCGCTATCGAGCAGTACTTC. Translated: CASSPGTPAIEQYF. The J gene is TRBJ2-7, the V gene TRBV7-9, with D possibly TRBD1 on 6 matching bases. This CDR3 is built from 14 residues. CDR1 and CDR2 from the germline V gene are SEHNR and FQNEAQ (reference sequence). Between the trimmed V and J ends, which lost 5 bases and 6 bases, there was a span of 17 bases.

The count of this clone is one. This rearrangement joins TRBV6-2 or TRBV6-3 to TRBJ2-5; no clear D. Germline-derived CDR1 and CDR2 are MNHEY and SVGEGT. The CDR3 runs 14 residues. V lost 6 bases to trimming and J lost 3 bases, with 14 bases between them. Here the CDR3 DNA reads TGTGCCAGCAGACCTGTAAGAGGAAAAGAGACCCAGTACTTC. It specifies CASRPVRGKETQYF.

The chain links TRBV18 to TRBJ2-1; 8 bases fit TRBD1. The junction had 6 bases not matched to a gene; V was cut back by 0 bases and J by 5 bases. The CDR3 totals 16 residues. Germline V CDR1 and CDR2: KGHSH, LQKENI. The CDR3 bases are TGTGCCAGCTCACCACCTCAGGGGGCCCATGACAATGAGCAGTTCTTC. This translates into CASSPPQGAHDNEQFF.

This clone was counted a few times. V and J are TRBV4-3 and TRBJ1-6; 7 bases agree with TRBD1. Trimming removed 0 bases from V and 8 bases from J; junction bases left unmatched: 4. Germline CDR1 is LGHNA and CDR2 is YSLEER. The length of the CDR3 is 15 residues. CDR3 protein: CASSQEYRGDSPLHF. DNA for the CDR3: TGCGCCAGCAGCCAAGAGTACAGGGGTGATTCACCCCTCCACTTT.

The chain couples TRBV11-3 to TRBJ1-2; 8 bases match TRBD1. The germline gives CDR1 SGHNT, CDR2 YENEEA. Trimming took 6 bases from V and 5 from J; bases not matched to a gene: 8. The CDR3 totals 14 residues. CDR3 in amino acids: CASSSQTGGYGYTF. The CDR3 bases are TGTGCCAGCAGTTCGCAAACAGGGGGATATGGCTACACCTTC.

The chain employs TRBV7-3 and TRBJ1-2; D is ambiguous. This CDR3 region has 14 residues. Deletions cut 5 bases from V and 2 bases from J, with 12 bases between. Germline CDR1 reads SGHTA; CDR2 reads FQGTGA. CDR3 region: CASSDRSGNYGYTF. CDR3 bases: TGTGCCAGCAGCGATAGATCGGGAAACTATGGCTACACCTTC.

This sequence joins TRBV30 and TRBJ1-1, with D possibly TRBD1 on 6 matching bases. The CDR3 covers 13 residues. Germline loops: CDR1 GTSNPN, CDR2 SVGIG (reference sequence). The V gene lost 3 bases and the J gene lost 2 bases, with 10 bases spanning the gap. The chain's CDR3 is CAWSRTDNTEAFF. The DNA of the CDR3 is TGTGCCTGGAGCCGGACAGATAACACTGAAGCTTTCTTT.

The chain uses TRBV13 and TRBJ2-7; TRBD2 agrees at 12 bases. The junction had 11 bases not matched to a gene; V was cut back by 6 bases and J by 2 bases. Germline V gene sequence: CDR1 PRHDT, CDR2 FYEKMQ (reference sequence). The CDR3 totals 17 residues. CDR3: CASRRTGLAGGTYEQYF. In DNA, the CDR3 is TGTGCCAGCAGACGGACAGGGCTAGCGGGAGGGACCTACGAGCAGTACTTC.

Written as DNA, the CDR3 is TGTGCCAGCAGCCCTGAGCGGATTGTGGAGACCCAGTACTTC. It encodes CASSPERIVETQYF. The chain links TRBV3-1 (or the pseudogene TRBV3-2) to TRBJ2-5; maybe TRBD2 (5 bases). The germline V gene has CDR1 LGHDT and CDR2 YNNKEL (reference sequence). The V end lost 4 bases, the J end lost 5 bases, and 14 bases lay between the germline ends. The CDR3 covers 14 residues.

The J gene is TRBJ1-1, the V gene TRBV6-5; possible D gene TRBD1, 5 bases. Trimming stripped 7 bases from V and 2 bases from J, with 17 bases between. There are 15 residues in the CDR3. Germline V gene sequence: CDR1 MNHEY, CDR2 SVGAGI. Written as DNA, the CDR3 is TGTGCCAGCACCAAAGGCCCCAGGGTCAACACTGAAGCTTTCTTT. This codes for CASTKGPRVNTEAFF.

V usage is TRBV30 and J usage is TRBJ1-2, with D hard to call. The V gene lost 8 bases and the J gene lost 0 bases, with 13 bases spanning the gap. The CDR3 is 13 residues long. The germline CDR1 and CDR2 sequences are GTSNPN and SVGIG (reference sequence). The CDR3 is CAGGRRANYGYTF. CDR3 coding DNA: TGTGCCGGAGGACGGAGAGCTAACTATGGCTACACCTTC.

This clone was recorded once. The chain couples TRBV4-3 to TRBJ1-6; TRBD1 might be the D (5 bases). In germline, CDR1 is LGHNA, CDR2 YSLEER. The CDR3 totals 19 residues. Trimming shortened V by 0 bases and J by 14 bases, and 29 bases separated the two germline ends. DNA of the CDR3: TGCGCCAGCAGCCAAGATTTGGGGCAGGAGCCATCTGCCCGAGGATCCCTCCACTTT. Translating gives CASSQDLGQEPSARGSLHF.

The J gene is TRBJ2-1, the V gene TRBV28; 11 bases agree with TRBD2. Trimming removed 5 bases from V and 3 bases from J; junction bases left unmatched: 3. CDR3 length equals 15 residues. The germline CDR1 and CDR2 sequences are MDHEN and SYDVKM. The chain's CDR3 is CASSRGTSGYNEQFF. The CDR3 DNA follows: TGTGCCAGCAGTCGCGGGACTAGCGGCTACAATGAGCAGTTCTTC. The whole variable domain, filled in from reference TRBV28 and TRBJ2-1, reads DVKVTQSSRYLVKRTGEKVFLECVQDMDHENMFWYRQDPGLGLRLIYFSYDVKMKEKGDIPEGYSVSREKKERFSLILESASTNQTSMYLCASSRGTSGYNEQFFGPGTRLTVL.

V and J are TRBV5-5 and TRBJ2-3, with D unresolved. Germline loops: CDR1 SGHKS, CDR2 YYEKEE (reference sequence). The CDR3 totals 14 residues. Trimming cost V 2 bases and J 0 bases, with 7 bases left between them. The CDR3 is CASSFRSSTDTQYF. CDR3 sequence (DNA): TGTGCCAGCAGCTTCAGATCTAGCACAGATACGCAGTATTTT.

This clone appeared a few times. CDR3 in amino acids: CASSSKGLYNEQFF. The CDR3 coding sequence is TGTGCCAGCAGCTCGAAAGGACTGTACAATGAGCAGTTCTTC. The chain recombines TRBV5-4 with TRBJ2-1, with D perhaps TRBD2 (5 bases). The CDR3 spans 14 residues. CDR1 is SGHNT, CDR2 YYREEE, per germline (reference sequence). The V and J ends lost 3 bases and 4 bases respectively, with 11 bases between them.

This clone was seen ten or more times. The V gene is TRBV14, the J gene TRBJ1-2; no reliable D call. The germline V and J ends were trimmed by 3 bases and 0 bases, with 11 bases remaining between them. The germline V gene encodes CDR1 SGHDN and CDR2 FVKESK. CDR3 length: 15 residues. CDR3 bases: TGTGCCAGCAGCCAGGAAGCGCGACCTAACTATGGCTACACCTTC. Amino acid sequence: CASSQEARPNYGYTF.

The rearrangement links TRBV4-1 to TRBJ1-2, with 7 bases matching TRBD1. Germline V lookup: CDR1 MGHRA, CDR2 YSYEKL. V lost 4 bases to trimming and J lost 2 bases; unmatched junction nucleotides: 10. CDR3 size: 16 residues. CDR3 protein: CASSPAPTGRNYGYTF. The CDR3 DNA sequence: TGCGCCAGCAGCCCAGCCCCGACAGGGAGAAACTATGGCTACACCTTC.

The CDR3: CSAQGGYGYTF. CDR3 DNA: TGCAGTGCCCAGGGAGGCTATGGCTACACCTTC. The chain joins TRBV20-1 to TRBJ1-2, with D maybe TRBD1 (5 bases). The germline V gene encodes CDR1 DFQATT and CDR2 SNEGSKA (reference sequence). Trimming cost V 6 bases and J 4 bases, with 9 bases left between them. The CDR3 is 11 amino acids.

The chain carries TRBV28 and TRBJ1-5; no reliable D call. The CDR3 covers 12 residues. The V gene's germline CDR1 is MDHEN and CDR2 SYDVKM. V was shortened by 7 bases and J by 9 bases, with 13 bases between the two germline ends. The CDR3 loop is CASKDWARPQHF. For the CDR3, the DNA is TGTGCCAGCAAAGATTGGGCGCGGCCCCAGCATTTT.